Detailed here is one TCR beta chain. These data come from a study of blood T cell repertoires in COVID-19. The germline gives CDR1 SQVTM, CDR2 ANQGSEA. CDR3 length: 11 amino acids. V lost 8 bases and J 3 bases, leaving 9 bases between the germline ends. Assay: immunoSEQ multiplex PCR; the TCRdb copy retains only in-frame clones and omits some. The sample carries approximately 220,000 clones, around nine tenths recorded once. The TCR was taken from a man aged 55 to 70 with acute or convalescent COVID-19. The sequenced material came from peripheral blood. V gene TRBV29-1 combines with J gene TRBJ2-3; TRBD1 is a possible D gene (5 bases). CDR3 nucleotide sequence: TGCAGCTCGCAGGGAACAGATACGCAGTATTTT. Translating gives CSSQGTDTQYF.